Given below is one T cell receptor beta chain in context. The data stem from a study of blood T cell repertoires in COVID-19. Looking at the study overall: The United States, Italy and Spain provided the acute and convalescent COVID-19 samples. The cDNA or gDNA used as material had been derived from T cells, B-cell-depleted T cells, or PBMCs.

Germline V lookup: CDR1 LNHDA, CDR2 SQIVND (reference sequence). V was clipped by 4 bases and J by 3 bases; unmatched bases: 3. The CDR3 has 13 amino acids. In the original workflow: Cell counts per sample came from amplifying reference gene primers. Sequencing used immunoSEQ multiplex PCR; TCRdb keeps in-frame clones, though not all of them. D and trimming come from the DNA, and the V and J calls and clone size come from that table. Among 150,000 to 200,000 clones listed, 60% to 85% were seen once. This clonotype originated in a man between 60 and 75 years old with active or convalescent COVID-19. Sequencing input: peripheral blood. The chain recombines TRBV19 with TRBJ2-7; TRBD2 agrees at 7 bases. The CDR3 DNA reads as TGTGCCAGTAGTAAGAGCGGGAACTACGAGCAGTACTTC. It codes for CASSKSGNYEQYF.